The 10 T cell receptor beta chains below all came from one sample that was sequenced in a study of blood T cell repertoires in COVID-19. Repertoires were generated with immunoSEQ multiplex PCR, while TCRdb's copy carries only in-frame clones and drops some. The table includes tens of thousands of clones, around 87% detected once. Sequenced sample: peripheral blood. These receptors all stem from a man aged 65-85 years with acute or convalescent COVID-19.

This chain's CDR3 is CASSSQGRGLYEQYF. The CDR3 region has the DNA TGTGCCAGCAGCTCTCAGGGTAGGGGTCTCTACGAGCAGTACTTC. The chain links TRBV7-8 to TRBJ2-7, with D possibly being TRBD1 (5 bases). In germline, CDR1 is SGHVS, CDR2 FQNEAQ. Trimming cost V 4 bases and J 3 bases, with 16 bases left between them. The CDR3 runs 15 residues.

This rearrangement joins TRBV7-2 to TRBJ1-6, with 7 bases lining up with TRBD1. Germline CDR1 SGHTA, CDR2 FQGNSA. This CDR3 comprises 17 residues. J gave up 7 bases and V 4 bases, and 13 bases lay outside the gene matches. CDR3 sequence (DNA): TGTGCCAGCAGCTCTCGGTTACAGGGGATTGGGAATTCACCCCTCCACTTT. The encoded protein is CASSSRLQGIGNSPLHF. The full variable domain, completed using reference TRBV7-2 and TRBJ1-6, is GAGVSQSPSNKVTEKGKDVELRCDPISGHTALYWYRQSLGQGLEFLIYFQGNSAPDKSGLPSDRFSAERTGGSVSTLTIQRTQQEDSAVYLCASSSRLQGIGNSPLHFGNGTRLTVT.

The CDR3, as DNA: TGTGCCAGCAGCCAACAGACAGGGACCGGCTACACCTTC. Residues: CASSQQTGTGYTF. V and J are TRBV3-1 (or the pseudogene TRBV3-2) and TRBJ1-2, with 7 bases aligning to TRBD1. The CDR3 loop spans 13 amino acids. Germline V gene lookup returns CDR1 LGHDT and CDR2 YNNKEL (reference sequence). V lost 2 bases and J lost 8; bases outside the gene matches: 5.

The V and J genes are TRBV9 and TRBJ1-1; the D gene is possibly TRBD1 (5 bases). The CDR3 spans 13 residues. The germline CDR1 and CDR2 sequences are SGDLS and YYNGEE. V lost 4 bases and J lost 4, with 11 bases in between. Written as DNA, the CDR3 is TGTGCCAGCAGCTTTTCGGGGGGCACTGAAGCTTTCTTT. It codes for CASSFSGGTEAFF.

This chain connects TRBV7-3 to TRBJ2-1; D is unresolved. V lost 1 base and J 1 base, leaving 8 bases between the germline ends. In germline, CDR1 is SGHTA, CDR2 FQGTGA. The CDR3 is 15 residues long. CDR3 residues: CASSLNQESYNEQFF. CDR3 DNA sequence: TGTGCCAGCAGCTTAAATCAGGAATCCTACAATGAGCAGTTCTTC.

V gene TRBV3-1 (or the pseudogene TRBV3-2) combines with J gene TRBJ2-7; D unclear. Germline V gene data show CDR1 as LGHDT and CDR2 as YNNKEL (reference sequence). The CDR3 length is 15 residues. V dropped 0 bases and J dropped 3 bases, with 12 bases sitting between them. In DNA, the CDR3 is TGTGCCAGCAGCCAAGATCAAAGAGGTTTCTACGAGCAGTACTTC. This encodes CASSQDQRGFYEQYF.

V and J are TRBV11-1 and TRBJ2-1; 10 nucleotides align to TRBD2. Germline loops: CDR1 SGHAT, CDR2 FQDESV (reference sequence). The CDR3 covers 13 residues. Trimming at V came to 4 bases and at J to 6 bases, leaving 0 bases not matched to a gene. The CDR3 DNA reads TGTGCCAGCAGCTCTAGCGGGGGCAATGAGCAGTTCTTC. Encoded protein: CASSSSGGNEQFF.

This sequence joins TRBV18 and TRBJ2-5; a weak D match, TRBD1 (6 bases). The CDR3 is 13 residues long. CDR1 is KGHSH and CDR2 is LQKENI in the germline V gene. Trimming pared 7 bases from V and 5 bases from J, leaving 14 bases between. The CDR3 region is CASFPTGFETQYF. CDR3 nucleotide sequence: TGTGCCAGCTTTCCCACAGGGTTTGAGACCCAGTACTTC.

In this sample, this clone turned up a few times. This chain uses TRBV18 with TRBJ1-1, with a weak D call TRBD1 (6 bases). Germline CDR1 KGHSH, CDR2 LQKENI. The CDR3 runs 14 residues. V was shortened by 3 bases and J by 2 bases, with 10 bases between the two germline ends. CDR3 amino acids: CASSPGQTNTEAFF. The CDR3 coding sequence is TGTGCCAGCTCACCTGGACAGACCAACACTGAAGCTTTCTTT.

In DNA form, the CDR3 reads TGCGCCAGCAGCCCCCTCTCCGTTAGCGGGAGGGCCGAGCAGTACTTC. It codes for CASSPLSVSGRAEQYF. The chain combines TRBV4-1 with TRBJ2-7, with 11 nucleotides matching TRBD2. Germline CDR1 reads MGHRA; CDR2 reads YSYEKL. CDR3 length: 16 amino acids. With 4 bases clipped from V and 6 bases from J, the junction kept 11 bases outside the gene matches.